The sequence of this T cell receptor (beta chain) was determined in a study of T-cell reconstitution after alpha-beta-depleted transplantation in children. This CDR3 comprises 14 residues. Germline CDR1 reads SEHNR; CDR2 reads FQNEAQ (reference sequence). V was clipped by 2 bases and J by 9 bases, with 14 bases between them. Unique molecular identifiers featured in how the TCRbeta library was prepared. TCRdb called the PCR reads again in MiXCR, with one record for every CDR3 protein. Among fewer than 750,000 distinct CDR3 sequences listed, 25% to 30% were seen once. Notes on the study in general: Reportedly, alpha-beta T cells present about two months post-transplant originated from several hundred expanded clones of graft origin. There were some patients whose high TCRbeta diversity at day 60 came from surviving recipient T cells and thymic progenitors. Newly generated T cells supplied most T-cell counts and diversity one year post-transplant.

Of note for this clonotype: The antigen is undetermined.

Sequenced here: PBMCs, sampled before TCRalphabeta/CD19-depleted stem cell transplant. The sequence was collected from a boy younger than two with Wiskott-Aldrich syndrome, due to receive a stem cell transplant. V usage is TRBV7-9 and J usage is TRBJ2-1, with D possibly being TRBD2 (6 bases). The CDR3 loop reads CASSLRRDGSEQFF. The DNA of the CDR3 is TGTGCCAGCAGCTTAAGGCGGGATGGGAGTGAGCAGTTCTTC.